This TCR beta chain is from a study of T-cell reconstitution after alpha-beta-depleted transplantation in children. Study-wide results and caveats: Among T cells one year after transplant, newly produced cells accounted for most counts and diversity. There were reportedly several hundred expanded graft clones from which alpha-beta T cells came about two months after transplant. After transplant, high TCRbeta diversity at day 60 in some patients arose from surviving recipient T cells and thymic progenitors.

Unique molecular identifiers were built into the TCRbeta library. Each CDR3 protein gets one entry after TCRdb re-called the PCR reads with MiXCR. Among roughly 500,000 distinct CDR3 sequences listed, roughly a tenth were seen once. Germline CDR1 reads WNHNN; CDR2 reads SYGVQD (reference sequence). The CDR3 runs 17 residues. Deletions cut 6 bases from V and 6 bases from J, with 25 bases between. This clonotype was seen many times. The antigen is not known. The J gene is TRBJ2-3, the V gene TRBV10-1; tentative D call: TRBD1 (6 bases). The specimen comprised PBMCs, sampled before TCRalphabeta/CD19-depleted stem cell transplant. The sequence was collected from a child aged 2 to 10 with inherited bone marrow failure, due to receive a stem cell transplant. For the CDR3, the DNA is TGCGCCAGCAGATACCGGACAGTAGGATGTATATGGGATACGCAGTATTTT. This codes for CASRYRTVGCIWDTQYF.